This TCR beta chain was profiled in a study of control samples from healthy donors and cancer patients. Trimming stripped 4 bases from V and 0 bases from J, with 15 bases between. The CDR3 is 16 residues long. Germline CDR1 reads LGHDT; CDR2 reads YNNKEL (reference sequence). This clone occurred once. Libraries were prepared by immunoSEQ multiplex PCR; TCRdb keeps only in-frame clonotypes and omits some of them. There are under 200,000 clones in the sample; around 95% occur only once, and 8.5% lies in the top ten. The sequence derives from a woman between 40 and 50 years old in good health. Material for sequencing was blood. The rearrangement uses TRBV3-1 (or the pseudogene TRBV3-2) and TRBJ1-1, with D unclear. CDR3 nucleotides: TGTGCCAGCAGCCTATCTACAGTACGTTTGAACACTGAAGCTTTCTTT. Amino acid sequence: CASSLSTVRLNTEAFF.